The 15 T cell receptor beta chains listed next were all sequenced from one sample in a study of cytomegalovirus exposure and HLA in healthy donors. It was with 60 Vbeta and 13 Jbeta primers that the PCR ran. TCRdb keeps only in-frame clones here, not all; method: immunoSEQ multiplex PCR. The table lists 130,000 or so clones, 80% of them singletons. Sequences were obtained from PBMCs. The receptors originated from a man aged 25-45 years in good health and CMV-seronegative.

The chain employs TRBV7-9 and TRBJ2-7; weak D call: TRBD2 (6 bases). This CDR3 has 14 amino acids. The V end was cut by 3 bases, the J end by 2 bases, with 11 bases between. Germline lookup yields CDR1 SEHNR and CDR2 FQNEAQ (reference sequence). The CDR3 sequence: CASSFGTGPYEQYF. CDR3 bases: TGTGCCAGCAGCTTTGGGACTGGCCCCTACGAGCAGTACTTC. The full variable domain, in which reference TRBV7-9 and TRBJ2-7 provide the parts outside the CDR3, is DTGVSQNPRHKITKRGQNVTFRCDPISEHNRLYWYRQTLGQGPEFLTYFQNEAQLEKSRLLSDRFSAERPKGSFSTLEIQRTEQGDSAMYLCASSFGTGPYEQYFGPGTRLTVT.

V usage is TRBV9 and J usage is TRBJ2-1, with 9 bases matching TRBD2. This CDR3 has 14 residues. V lost 5 bases, J lost 3 bases, and 3 bases stayed unmatched. Germline CDR1 SGDLS, CDR2 YYNGEE. CDR3 sequence: CASSPSGNYNEQFF. For the CDR3, the DNA is TGTGCCAGCAGTCCTAGCGGGAACTACAATGAGCAGTTCTTC.

The count of this clone is one. The chain combines TRBV4-3 with TRBJ2-1, with a weak D call TRBD1 (6 bases). The V gene lost 3 bases and the J gene lost 2 bases, with 11 bases spanning the gap. The germline V gene encodes CDR1 LGHNA and CDR2 YSLEER. The CDR3 totals 15 residues. The CDR3 reads CASSQYGTTYNEQFF. CDR3 bases: TGCGCCAGCAGCCAGTACGGGACAACCTACAATGAGCAGTTCTTC.

V usage is TRBV5-6 and J usage is TRBJ2-7; possibly TRBD1 for D (6 bases). V was shortened by 3 bases and J by 2 bases, with 9 bases between the two germline ends. This CDR3 is built from 13 residues. Germline V gene sequence: CDR1 SGHDT, CDR2 YYEEEE. CDR3 residues: CASSSRTAYEQYF. The CDR3 bases are TGTGCCAGCAGCTCTAGGACAGCCTACGAGCAGTACTTC.

CDR3 sequence (DNA): TGTGCCAGTAGTGCCGGTGCCTACGAGCAGTACTTC. This sequence encodes CASSAGAYEQYF. The chain carries TRBV19 and TRBJ2-7; no clear D. The germline CDR1 and CDR2 sequences are LNHDA and SQIVND (reference sequence). V lost 5 bases and J 2 bases, leaving 7 bases between the germline ends. The CDR3 totals 12 residues.

This rearrangement joins TRBV7-9 to TRBJ2-7, with 8 nucleotides matching TRBD2. Germline V gene sequence: CDR1 SEHNR, CDR2 FQNEAQ (reference sequence). The CDR3 is 14 residues long. Trimming took 5 bases from V and 7 from J; bases not matched to a gene: 10. CDR3 sequence: CASSPQAGGGEQYF. CDR3 DNA: TGTGCCAGCAGCCCCCAGGCGGGGGGCGGGGAGCAGTACTTC.

There are a few counts of this clone. Other DNA sequences in the same sample also yield this CDR3. The rearrangement links TRBV7-2 to TRBJ1-1; 8 bases match TRBD1. Looked up from germline, CDR1 is SGHTA and CDR2 is FQGNSA. V shed 4 bases and J 1 base; nucleotides not matched to a gene: 8. CDR3 size: 16 residues. The CDR3 region has the DNA TGTGCCAGCAGCTCCCGGACAGGGAGGGGGAACACTGAAGCTTTCTTT. This sequence encodes CASSSRTGRGNTEAFF.

About this clone: A junction boundary mismatches the germline segment, possibly from a read error. The chain has TRBV7-2 and TRBJ2-3; tentative D call: TRBD1 (6 bases). Germline CDR1 SGHTA, CDR2 FQGNSA. The CDR3 sequence is 15 residues long. The CDR3 bases are TGTGCCAGCAGCTTAGCGGGGGCTAGCAGAGATACGCAGTATTTT. Translating it yields CASSLAGASRDTQYF.

The chain links TRBV5-1 to TRBJ1-2; D remains ambiguous. Trimming pared 2 bases from V and 8 bases from J, leaving 10 bases between. The germline CDR1 and CDR2 sequences are SGHRS and YFSETQ. There are 12 residues in the CDR3. The CDR3 sequence is CASSLGGNGYTF. The CDR3 DNA reads TGCGCCAGCAGCTTAGGAGGGAACGGCTACACCTTC.

The chain employs TRBV28 and TRBJ1-4; 9 bases agree with TRBD1. The CDR3 covers 14 residues. Trimming at V came to 5 bases and at J to 7 bases, leaving 5 bases not matched to a gene. Germline V gives CDR1 MDHEN, CDR2 SYDVKM. CDR3 DNA: TGTGCCAGCAGTACCGGGACAGGGAGTGAAAAACTGTTTTTT. Translated, it gives CASSTGTGSEKLFF. The full variable domain, in which reference TRBV28 and TRBJ1-4 provide the parts outside the CDR3, is DVKVTQSSRYLVKRTGEKVFLECVQDMDHENMFWYRQDPGLGLRLIYFSYDVKMKEKGDIPEGYSVSREKKERFSLILESASTNQTSMYLCASSTGTGSEKLFFGSGTQLSVL.

The gene calls are TRBV7-2 and TRBJ2-2; D is perhaps TRBD1 (6 bases). The V end was cut by 5 bases, the J end by 1 base, with 14 bases between. The CDR3 contains 16 residues. Germline CDR1 SGHTA, CDR2 FQGNSA. The CDR3 loop reads CASSQTMTGNTGELFF. In nucleotides, the CDR3 is TGTGCCAGCAGCCAGACCATGACAGGGAACACCGGGGAGCTGTTTTTT.

V is TRBV7-9 and J is TRBJ2-5; a weak D match, TRBD2 (6 bases). The CDR3 has 13 residues. Germline CDR1 is SEHNR and CDR2 is FQNEAQ (reference sequence). Trimming shortened V by 5 bases and J by 5 bases, and 12 bases separated the two germline ends. The CDR3 spells CASSAPGGETQYF. CDR3 DNA: TGTGCCAGCAGCGCCCCAGGAGGGGAGACCCAGTACTTC.

As DNA, the CDR3 is TGTGCCAGCAGTGGGCTCCCGAACACCGGGGAGCTGTTTTTT. Translating gives CASSGLPNTGELFF. This chain uses TRBV6-4 with TRBJ2-2; D ambiguous. V was cut by 4 bases and J by 0 bases, with 6 bases left in between. This CDR3 is built from 14 residues. Germline CDR1 and CDR2: MRHNA and SNTAGT.

The gene calls are TRBV7-9 and TRBJ1-2, with a weak D call TRBD1 (6 bases). The CDR3 loop spans 12 amino acids. V gave up 8 bases and J gave up 5 bases, with 12 bases separating them. Germline CDR1 is SEHNR and CDR2 is FQNEAQ (reference sequence). This CDR3 reads CASPSGEYGYTF. For the CDR3, the DNA is TGTGCCAGCCCCTCAGGGGAATATGGCTACACCTTC.

V is TRBV19 and J is TRBJ1-5; D gene ambiguous. The V end was cut by 3 bases, the J end by 7 bases, with 10 bases between. CDR1 and CDR2 from the germline V gene are LNHDA and SQIVND (reference sequence). The CDR3 extends over 13 amino acids. The CDR3 bases are TGTGCCAGTAGTATGGTGGTTCGGCAGCCCCAGCATTTT. This translates into CASSMVVRQPQHF.